The 29 T cell receptor beta chains listed next were all sequenced from one sample in a study of blood T cells in healthy people across ages. The second PCR ran about 6 to 12 cycles with a sample-barcoded 5' primer and J-beta primers. Using its own MiXCR run on the 5' RACE reads, TCRdb lists one record per CDR3 protein. The table lists roughly 800,000 distinct CDR3 sequences, 58% of them singletons. The sequencing sample was made of blood. These receptor sequences come from a man under 40 in good health.

This clonotype was counted only a few times. The chain uses TRBV27 and TRBJ2-5; D not certain. Per germline, CDR1 MNHEY and CDR2 SMNVEV (reference sequence). V was pared by 2 bases and J by 2 bases, with 12 bases between. The CDR3 totals 15 residues. CDR3 sequence (DNA): TGTGCCAGCAGTTTAAATGGGAAACTTCAAGAGACCCAGTACTTC. This codes for CASSLNGKLQETQYF.

The chain recombines TRBV6-2 or TRBV6-3 with TRBJ2-3, with D hard to call. The CDR3 extends over 15 amino acids. Germline CDR1 reads MNHEY; CDR2 reads SVGEGT. V was trimmed by 0 bases and J by 2 bases, leaving 9 bases between them. The CDR3 spells CASSYSFSYTDTQYF. The CDR3 nucleotides read TGTGCCAGCAGTTACTCCTTCTCTTACACAGATACGCAGTATTTT.

The chain combines TRBV6-2 or TRBV6-3 with TRBJ2-5, with a weak D call TRBD1 (6 bases). Trimming took 8 bases from V and 5 from J, leaving 15 bases between them. This CDR3 is built from 13 residues. Germline loops: CDR1 MNHEY, CDR2 SVGEGT. The CDR3 protein is CASGGRVDETQYF. The CDR3 region has the DNA TGTGCCAGCGGGGGCAGGGTCGATGAGACCCAGTACTTC.

Only a few counts were recorded for this clonotype. The V and J genes are TRBV6-5 and TRBJ2-7; TRBD1 or TRBD2 may be the D gene (6 bases each). Trimming cost V 0 bases and J 3 bases, with 12 bases left between them. Germline V lookup: CDR1 MNHEY, CDR2 SVGAGI. The CDR3 contains 15 residues. The CDR3, as DNA: TGTGCCAGCAGTTACTCGGGCAGGGGAGGCTACGAGCAGTACTTC. This sequence encodes CASSYSGRGGYEQYF.

This clonotype was found once. The chain links TRBV29-1 to TRBJ2-1, with 9 positions matching TRBD2. Germline V gene data show CDR1 as SQVTM and CDR2 as ANQGSEA. Trimming cost V 8 bases and J 7 bases; bases outside gene matches: 12. The CDR3 covers 14 residues. In nucleotides, the CDR3 is TGCAGCATCTCGAGGGGACTAGCATCGAATGAGCAGTTCTTC. Its translation is CSISRGLASNEQFF.

This clonotype was seen a few times. For the CDR3, the DNA is TGTGCCAGCAGACTCGAAAGGGGGCAAATCACAGATACGCAGTATTTT. Translated, it gives CASRLERGQITDTQYF. V and J are TRBV7-2 and TRBJ2-3; TRBD1 agrees at 7 bases. V dropped 6 bases and J dropped 2; count of bases not matched to a gene: 11. The germline CDR1 and CDR2 sequences are SGHTA and FQGNSA. The CDR3 length is 16 residues.

In regard to this clonotype: Since a much larger clone is just one base distant, this may be a read error. The rearrangement uses TRBV20-1 and TRBJ2-1, with 9 bases fitting TRBD2. With the DNA end fitting TRBJ2-7 better, the J assignment may be wrong. The CDR3 has 14 residues. Germline V CDR1 and CDR2: DFQATT, SNEGSKA (reference sequence). The CDR3 protein is CSARGVAGELKQYF. DNA of the CDR3: TGCAGTGCTAGAGGAGTAGCGGGGGAGTTGAAGCAGTACTTC.

As concerns this clonotype: The junction does not match germline at one end; this may be a read error. The chain joins TRBV2 to TRBJ2-5; TRBD1 or TRBD2 may be the D gene (6 bases each). Matching the DNA end better, TRBJ2-7 makes the J call doubtful. Germline CDR1 is SNHLY and CDR2 is FYNNEI. CDR3 length: 14 residues. CDR3 residues: CAGSETIGGREQYF. CDR3 nucleotide sequence: TGTGCCGGCAGCGAAACAATAGGGGGGCGCGAGCAGTACTTC.

This clonotype was observed a handful of times. The CDR3 sequence: CSARDRKGLSTDTQYF. The CDR3 bases are TGCAGTGCTAGAGATCGGAAGGGGCTAAGCACAGATACGCAGTATTTT. The chain combines TRBV20-1 with TRBJ2-3, with a tentative D call TRBD1 (5 bases). Germline loops: CDR1 DFQATT, CDR2 SNEGSKA (reference sequence). V was clipped by 0 bases and J by 0 bases, with 13 bases between them. The CDR3 has 16 residues.

The chain couples TRBV6-6 to TRBJ2-7; 9 bases align to TRBD1. The ends lost 8 bases at V and 3 bases at J; junction bases unmatched: 5. Germline V gives CDR1 MNHNY, CDR2 SVGAGI (reference sequence). The length of the CDR3 is 13 residues. The CDR3 nucleotides read TGTGCCAGCTCGGGACAGGGAAGCTACGAGCAGTACTTC. It codes for CASSGQGSYEQYF.

This clonotype has more than one count but fewer than ten. V is TRBV7-2 and J is TRBJ2-7; D might be TRBD1 (7 bases). Germline-derived CDR1 and CDR2 are SGHTA and FQGNSA. V dropped 2 bases and J dropped 2 bases, with 10 bases sitting between them. CDR3 length: 14 amino acids. This CDR3 reads CASSLWRGPYEQYF. The CDR3 DNA reads TGTGCCAGCAGCTTATGGAGGGGGCCCTACGAGCAGTACTTC.

Only one count was recorded for this clonotype. A much larger clone sits a single nucleotide away, making a read error possible. The CDR3 DNA reads as TGTACCAGCAGCTGGGGGACAGGGGGACAAGAGACCCAGTACTTC. Protein sequence: CTSSWGTGGQETQYF. The gene calls are TRBV7-2 and TRBJ2-5, with 11 bases lining up with TRBD1. The CDR3 consists of 15 residues. Germline CDR1 and CDR2: SGHTA and FQGNSA. Trimming took 4 bases from V and 2 from J; bases not matched to a gene: 3.

This clonotype was counted between two and nine times. The chain uses TRBV6-2 or TRBV6-3 and TRBJ2-1; D tentatively reads TRBD1 or TRBD2 (6 bases each). The CDR3 is 16 amino acids. V was clipped by 7 bases and J by 4 bases, with 20 bases between them. The germline gives CDR1 MNHEY, CDR2 SVGEGT. The CDR3, as DNA: TGTGCCAGCACCTTAGGGGGGCGGGGCCGATACAATGAGCAGTTCTTC. Its translation is CASTLGGRGRYNEQFF.

The J gene is TRBJ1-2, the V gene TRBV12-3 or TRBV12-4; no clear D gene. The CDR3 covers 12 residues. V lost 6 bases, J lost 9 bases, and 14 bases lay in between. The CDR3 loop reads CASRGRGWSYTF. CDR3 DNA sequence: TGTGCCAGCAGGGGGAGAGGCTGGAGCTACACCTTC.

This clonotype has more than one count but fewer than ten. The chain combines TRBV29-1 with TRBJ2-5; TRBD1 matches at 7 bases. CDR1 and CDR2 (germline): SQVTM, ANQGSEA. The trim removed 5 bases at V and 5 bases at J, leaving 5 bases unmatched. The CDR3 extends over 12 amino acids. The CDR3, as DNA: TGCAGCGTTAACAGGGGAAGGGAGACCCAGTACTTC. It specifies CSVNRGRETQYF.

This chain joins TRBV12-3 or TRBV12-4 and TRBJ1-2; no reliable D call. V was pared by 7 bases and J by 3 bases, with 12 bases between. CDR3 length: 13 residues. CDR3 sequence: CASTFDGYYGYTF. Written as DNA, the CDR3 is TGTGCCAGCACCTTTGACGGTTACTATGGCTACACCTTC.

In its sample, this clonotype was seen a few times. V usage is TRBV7-2 and J usage is TRBJ1-1; weak D call: TRBD1 (5 bases). The ends were cut back, 7 bases at V and 1 base at J, with 13 bases in the middle. CDR1 and CDR2 (germline): SGHTA, FQGNSA. The CDR3 extends over 14 amino acids. The CDR3 DNA reads as TGTGCCAGCACCCCCGTGGGGGGGAACACTGAAGCTTTCTTT. It codes for CASTPVGGNTEAFF. Drawing the rest from reference TRBV7-2 and TRBJ1-1, the complete variable domain is GAGVSQSPSNKVTEKGKDVELRCDPISGHTALYWYRQSLGQGLEFLIYFQGNSAPDKSGLPSDRFSAERTGGSVSTLTIQRTQQEDSAVYLCASTPVGGNTEAFFGQGTRLTVV.

This chain uses TRBV20-1 with TRBJ2-1, with 8 bases that match TRBD2. J gave up 10 bases and V 2 bases, and 7 bases lay outside the gene matches. The CDR3 length is 13 residues. Germline lookup yields CDR1 DFQATT and CDR2 SNEGSKA (reference sequence). The CDR3: CSARQAGVHEQFF. In DNA form, the CDR3 reads TGCAGTGCTAGACAAGCGGGAGTCCACGAGCAGTTCTTC.

This clonotype was counted only a few times. The chain employs TRBV6-5 and TRBJ1-2; D unclear. The CDR3 consists of 11 residues. Germline V gene sequence: CDR1 MNHEY, CDR2 SVGAGI. V lost 6 bases and J 7 bases, leaving 9 bases between the germline ends. CDR3 sequence reads: CASSWGSGYTF. DNA for the CDR3: TGTGCCAGCAGCTGGGGATCTGGCTACACCTTC.

V usage is TRBV29-1 and J usage is TRBJ1-1; no firm D call. The CDR3 sequence is 12 residues long. Germline V gives CDR1 SQVTM, CDR2 ANQGSEA. Deletions cut 3 bases from V and 5 bases from J, with 10 bases between. CDR3 sequence reads: CSVEGAGTEAFF. In nucleotides, the CDR3 is TGCAGCGTTGAGGGTGCGGGGACTGAAGCTTTCTTT.

This clonotype was detected only a few times. CDR3 DNA sequence: TGTGCCAGCAGCCAGGGAAGAGGTCAGCCCCAGCATTTT. This gives the protein CASSQGRGQPQHF. This rearrangement joins TRBV3-1 to TRBJ1-5; the D is unclear. Germline V CDR1 and CDR2: LGHDT, YNNKEL (reference sequence). The CDR3 contains 13 residues. Trimming stripped 3 bases from V and 6 bases from J, with 9 bases between.

The chain recombines TRBV7-8 with TRBJ2-4; D is unresolved. The V and J ends lost 5 bases and 8 bases respectively, with 13 bases between them. Germline CDR1 and CDR2: SGHVS and FQNEAQ. The CDR3 is 13 amino acids. The CDR3 spells CASSPYLGDIQYF. In nucleotides, the CDR3 is TGTGCCAGCAGCCCGTACTTAGGCGACATTCAGTACTTC.

The chain uses TRBV24-1 and TRBJ1-2, with D hard to call. The CDR3 has 12 amino acids. The V end lost 4 bases, the J end lost 7 bases, and 9 bases lay between the germline ends. Looked up from germline, CDR1 is KGHDR and CDR2 is SFDVKD. The CDR3 coding sequence is TGTGCCACCAGTGAAGGGATCTCTGGCTACACCTTC. Its protein product is CATSEGISGYTF.

The chain couples TRBV28 to TRBJ2-7, with D tentatively TRBD1 (6 bases). The closer fit of TRBJ2-5 to the DNA end suggests the J call may be wrong. This CDR3 region has 14 residues. Germline CDR1 reads MDHEN; CDR2 reads SYDVKM. The CDR3 is CASSRPGQHETQYF. The CDR3 DNA is TGTGCCAGCAGTCGCCCAGGACAGCACGAGACCCAGTACTTC.

The gene calls are TRBV30 and TRBJ2-3; D is ambiguous. The CDR3 sequence is 14 residues long. The ends were cut back, 2 bases at V and 5 bases at J, with 14 bases in the middle. CDR1 is GTSNPN, CDR2 SVGIG, per germline (reference sequence). The CDR3 bases are TGTGCCTGGAGTTCCCTACGTGGGGTAGATACGCAGTATTTT. This gives the protein CAWSSLRGVDTQYF. The full variable domain, completed using reference TRBV30 and TRBJ2-3, is SQTIHQWPATLVQPVGSPLSLECTVEGTSNPNLYWYRQAAGRGLQLLFYSVGIGQISSEVPQNLSASRPQDRQFILSSKKLLLSDSGFYLCAWSSLRGVDTQYFGPGTRLTVL.

The chain recombines TRBV4-3 with TRBJ2-7; 11 nucleotides agree with TRBD1. The CDR3 is 16 amino acids. Trimming cost V 1 base and J 4 bases; bases outside gene matches: 6. Germline values: CDR1 LGHNA, CDR2 YSLEER. CDR3 loop: CASSQVGTGGIYEQYF. DNA for the CDR3: TGCGCCAGCAGCCAAGTAGGGACAGGGGGAATTTACGAGCAGTACTTC.

The chain combines TRBV7-2 with TRBJ2-7; 11 bases map to TRBD2. CDR1 SGHTA and CDR2 FQGNSA come from the germline V gene. This CDR3 is built from 18 residues. V lost 1 base to trimming and J lost 5 bases; unmatched junction nucleotides: 13. CDR3 residues: CASSLGVAGGPRRNEQYF. The CDR3 DNA reads TGTGCCAGCAGCTTAGGTGTAGCGGGAGGGCCTCGCCGCAACGAGCAGTACTTC.

V is TRBV2 and J is TRBJ2-7; 9 bases map to TRBD2. The CDR3 has 16 amino acids. The V gene end was trimmed by 0 bases and the J gene end by 4 bases; junction bases not matched to a gene: 7. CDR1 is SNHLY, CDR2 FYNNEI, per germline. DNA for the CDR3: TGTGCCAGCAGTGAAGCCCCGGGGACTAGCCCTTACGAGCAGTACTTC. It specifies CASSEAPGTSPYEQYF.

This chain joins TRBV20-1 and TRBJ2-7, with D unclear. V lost 0 bases and J 5 bases, leaving 14 bases between the germline ends. The germline gives CDR1 DFQATT, CDR2 SNEGSKA (reference sequence). The CDR3 has 14 residues. The CDR3 here is CSARDLFGRDEQYF. In nucleotides, the CDR3 is TGCAGTGCTAGAGACTTATTCGGTAGGGACGAGCAGTACTTC.